What follows are 17 T cell receptor beta chains derived from one specimen sequenced in a study of blood T cell repertoires in COVID-19. This table comes from immunoSEQ multiplex PCR, and its TCRdb copy is limited to in-frame clones, with some not included. The profile shows more than 150,000 clones, more than 75% of them singletons. The sequencing sample was made of peripheral blood. The receptors originated from a woman in her seventies with COVID-19, enrolled during active disease.

On this clone: Other DNA variants within this sample encode the same CDR3. The gene calls are TRBV7-9 and TRBJ2-3; 10 bases agree with TRBD2. The CDR3 is 15 residues long. After removal of 5 bases from V and 1 base from J, the junction contained 3 bases not matched to a gene. CDR1 is SEHNR, CDR2 FQNEAQ, per germline (reference sequence). The CDR3 DNA reads TGTGCCAGCAGCCTTCTAGCGGGAGGCACAGATACGCAGTATTTT. This encodes CASSLLAGGTDTQYF.

This clone appeared many times. The gene calls are TRBV7-2 and TRBJ2-7; D is possibly TRBD2 (5 bases). The CDR3 is made up of 15 amino acids. Germline values: CDR1 SGHTA, CDR2 FQGNSA. V gave up 5 bases and J gave up 4 bases, with 18 bases separating them. The CDR3 nucleotides read TGTGCCAGCAGCCAAGCGACCGGGAAAAGTTACGAGCAGTACTTC. This gives the protein CASSQATGKSYEQYF.

The chain is built from TRBV2 and TRBJ1-1; no firm D call. The CDR3 loop spans 15 amino acids. Germline CDR1 is SNHLY and CDR2 is FYNNEI. With 8 bases removed from V and 0 bases from J, the gap between germline ends came to 16 bases. The CDR3 DNA sequence: TGTGCCAGCTCCCCGCGTTCCGGTCTGAACACTGAAGCTTTCTTT. Translation gives CASSPRSGLNTEAFF.

The chain is built from TRBV5-4 and TRBJ2-3; 9 bases are shared with TRBD2. The CDR3 contains 17 residues. V gave up 1 base and J gave up 5 bases; unmatched junction bases: 11. Germline V gene lookup returns CDR1 SGHNT and CDR2 YYREEE (reference sequence). DNA for the CDR3: TGTGCCAGCAGCTTGATAATGGGCGGGAGGGCCGGAGATACGCAGTATTTT. It translates to CASSLIMGGRAGDTQYF.

V gene TRBV18 combines with J gene TRBJ2-2, with D possibly TRBD1 on 5 matching bases. The CDR3 consists of 16 residues. Deletions cut 6 bases from V and 5 bases from J, with 19 bases between. The germline V gene has CDR1 KGHSH and CDR2 LQKENI. The CDR3 nucleotides are TGTGCCAGCTCTCCTGAATTAAGGGGTCGGACCGGGGAGCTGTTTTTT. Residues: CASSPELRGRTGELFF.

The rearrangement links TRBV5-4 to TRBJ2-2; the match to TRBD2 covers 11 bases. V lost 4 bases, J lost 6 bases, and 5 bases stayed unmatched. Germline CDR1 and CDR2: SGHNT and YYREEE (reference sequence). CDR3 length: 15 residues. The CDR3 bases are TGTGCCAGCAGCACTAGCGGGAGTCTACCCGGGGAGCTGTTTTTT. Translation: CASSTSGSLPGELFF.

This clone was observed a single time. This rearrangement joins TRBV9 to TRBJ2-7; D might be TRBD1 (5 bases). V gave up 2 bases and J gave up 2 bases, with 8 bases separating them. The CDR3 contains 13 residues. The germline CDR1 and CDR2 sequences are SGDLS and YYNGEE. The CDR3 here is CASSVSGTYEQYF. The CDR3 DNA is TGTGCCAGCAGCGTGTCAGGGACCTACGAGCAGTACTTC. Full variable domain (rest looked up from reference TRBV9 and TRBJ2-7): DSGVTQTPKHLITATGQRVTLRCSPRSGDLSVYWYQQSLDQGLQFLIQYYNGEERAKGNILERFSAQQFPDLHSELNLSSLELGDSALYFCASSVSGTYEQYFGPGTRLTVT.

The chain recombines TRBV6-6 with TRBJ1-1; D is perhaps TRBD1 (6 bases). V lost 5 bases to trimming and J lost 4 bases, with 11 bases between them. CDR1 and CDR2 (germline): MNHNY, SVGAGI (reference sequence). This CDR3 spans 13 amino acids. The CDR3 here is CASSQRDITEAFF. CDR3 in DNA: TGTGCCAGCAGTCAAAGGGACATCACTGAAGCTTTCTTT.

Turning to this clone: Distinct nucleotide sequences in the sample also encode this CDR3. The gene calls are TRBV6-5 and TRBJ1-5, with TRBD1 identical over 10 bases. The J segment lost 0 bases and the V segment lost 6 bases, leaving 2 bases of the junction unmatched. Per the germline V gene, CDR1 is MNHEY and CDR2 is SVGAGI. The CDR3 is 15 residues long. CDR3 nucleotides: TGTGCCAGCAGGCGACAGGGGGCTAGCAATCAGCCCCAGCATTTT. It specifies CASRRQGASNQPQHF.

The chain joins TRBV7-3 to TRBJ2-7, with D perhaps TRBD1 (6 bases). This CDR3 has 15 amino acids. V was pared by 5 bases and J by 6 bases, with 20 bases between. CDR1 and CDR2 (germline): SGHTA, FQGTGA. CDR3 bases: TGTGCCAGCAGCGTCTCCGGGACAAACCAAGGCGAGCAGTACTTC. It yields the protein CASSVSGTNQGEQYF.

The chain couples TRBV12-3 or TRBV12-4 to TRBJ2-3; no clear D gene. V was cut by 3 bases and J by 0 bases, with 4 bases left in between. The CDR3 sequence is 13 residues long. The CDR3 is CASSLGSTDTQYF. DNA of the CDR3: TGTGCCAGCAGTTTGGGCAGCACAGATACGCAGTATTTT.

CDR3 region: CASSIPDTEAFF. DNA for the CDR3: TGTGCCAGTAGTATACCCGACACTGAAGCTTTCTTT. The rearrangement joins TRBV19 to TRBJ1-1, with unresolved D. Trimming stripped 2 bases from V and 3 bases from J, with 4 bases between. The germline V gene encodes CDR1 LNHDA and CDR2 SQIVND (reference sequence). The CDR3 loop spans 12 amino acids. Supplemented by reference TRBV19 and TRBJ1-1, the full variable domain reads DGGITQSPKYLFRKEGQNVTLSCEQNLNHDAMYWYRQDPGQGLRLIYYSQIVNDFQKGDIAEGYSVSREKKESFPLTVTSAQKNPTAFYLCASSIPDTEAFFGQGTRLTVV.

The rearrangement joins TRBV19 to TRBJ2-1; TRBD2 matches at 10 bases. V shed 5 bases and J 12 bases; nucleotides not matched to a gene: 13. Germline assignment: CDR1 LNHDA and CDR2 SQIVND (reference sequence). CDR3 length equals 15 residues. The CDR3 protein is CASSGSGRATGGQFF. CDR3 bases: TGTGCCAGTAGTGGGAGCGGGAGGGCCACAGGGGGGCAGTTCTTC.

This clone was seen a few times. The sample carries other DNA sequences with the same CDR3. The chain uses TRBV28 and TRBJ1-2; D may be TRBD1 (5 bases). In germline, CDR1 is MDHEN, CDR2 SYDVKM. The V end lost 3 bases, the J end lost 4 bases, and 6 bases lay between the germline ends. This CDR3 region has 12 residues. CDR3 sequence reads: CASSLGGYGYTF. CDR3 sequence (DNA): TGTGCCAGCAGTTTGGGGGGCTATGGCTACACCTTC.

This chain joins TRBV5-1 and TRBJ2-7; TRBD1 matches 7 bases. V lost 3 bases and J lost 7; bases outside the gene matches: 10. The CDR3 is 14 amino acids. Germline CDR1 is SGHRS and CDR2 is YFSETQ. CDR3 DNA: TGCGCCAGCAGCTGGGGACAGCCCTCGGGGGAGCAGTACTTC. This gives the protein CASSWGQPSGEQYF. Combining the CDR3 with reference TRBV5-1 and TRBJ2-7 gives the whole variable domain KAGVTQTPRYLIKTRGQQVTLSCSPISGHRSVSWYQQTPGQGLQFLFEYFSETQRNKGNFPGRFSGRQFSNSRSEMNVSTLELGDSALYLCASSWGQPSGEQYFGPGTRLTVT.

In nucleotides, the CDR3 is TGTGCCAGCAGTTACGGGGCAGGGGGAGGACAGCCCCAGCATTTT. Amino acid sequence: CASSYGAGGGQPQHF. V is TRBV6-5 and J is TRBJ1-5; 7 bases fit TRBD1. Germline V gene lookup returns CDR1 MNHEY and CDR2 SVGAGI. The CDR3 has 15 amino acids. After removal of 2 bases from V and 7 bases from J, the junction contained 8 bases not matched to a gene.

The rearrangement joins TRBV6-2 or TRBV6-3 to TRBJ2-5; D is possibly TRBD2 (6 bases). Germline CDR1 reads MNHEY; CDR2 reads SVGEGT. CDR3 length: 13 residues. V was pared by 6 bases and J by 3 bases, with 11 bases between. The CDR3 loop is CASSPRTKETQYF. CDR3 coding DNA: TGTGCCAGCAGCCCCAGGACTAAAGAGACCCAGTACTTC.